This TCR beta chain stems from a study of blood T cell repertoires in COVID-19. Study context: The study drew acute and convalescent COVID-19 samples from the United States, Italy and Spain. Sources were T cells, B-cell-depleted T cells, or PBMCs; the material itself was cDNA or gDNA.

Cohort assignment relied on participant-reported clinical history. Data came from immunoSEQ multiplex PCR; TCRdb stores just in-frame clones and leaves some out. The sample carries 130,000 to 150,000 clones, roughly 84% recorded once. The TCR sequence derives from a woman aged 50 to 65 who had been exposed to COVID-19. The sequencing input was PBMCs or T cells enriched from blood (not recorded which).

CDR3 protein: CASSQYLLQGTDTQYF. CDR3 sequence (DNA): TGTGCCAGCAGCCAATATCTATTACAGGGAACAGATACGCAGTATTTT. The chain recombines TRBV3-1 (or the pseudogene TRBV3-2) with TRBJ2-3, with TRBD1 as a possible D gene (6 bases). Germline V gene data show CDR1 as LGHDT and CDR2 as YNNKEL (reference sequence). Trimming removed 2 bases from V and 3 bases from J, with 15 bases in between. The CDR3 loop spans 16 amino acids.